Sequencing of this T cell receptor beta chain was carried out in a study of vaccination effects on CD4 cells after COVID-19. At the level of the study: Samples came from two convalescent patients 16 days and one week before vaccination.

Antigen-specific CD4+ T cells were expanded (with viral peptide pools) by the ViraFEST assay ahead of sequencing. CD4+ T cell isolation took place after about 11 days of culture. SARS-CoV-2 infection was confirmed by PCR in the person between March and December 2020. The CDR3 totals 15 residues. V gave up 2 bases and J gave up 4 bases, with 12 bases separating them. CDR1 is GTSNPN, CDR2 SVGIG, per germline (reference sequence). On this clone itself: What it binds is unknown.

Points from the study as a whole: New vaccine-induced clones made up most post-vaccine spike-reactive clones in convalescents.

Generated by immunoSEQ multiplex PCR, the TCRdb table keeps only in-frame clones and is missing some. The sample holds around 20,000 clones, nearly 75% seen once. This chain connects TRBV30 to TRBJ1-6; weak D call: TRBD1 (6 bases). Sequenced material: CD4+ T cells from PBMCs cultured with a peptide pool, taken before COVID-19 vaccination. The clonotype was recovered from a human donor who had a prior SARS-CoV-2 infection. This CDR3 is CAWSFRGRYNSPLHF. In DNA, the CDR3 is TGTGCCTGGAGTTTCAGGGGCCGGTATAATTCACCCCTCCACTTT.